The 19 T cell receptor beta chains reported below all come from one sample, sequenced in a study of siplizumab effects on memory and regulatory T cells. Libraries were prepared by immunoSEQ multiplex PCR; TCRdb keeps only in-frame clonotypes and omits some of them. The sample has about 85,000 clones, 95% seen once; the top ten hold under 20%. The sequenced material came from CD8+ T cells sorted from blood. These receptors were obtained from a human donor in good health.

V is TRBV6-6 and J is TRBJ2-3, with TRBD1 identical over 8 bases. Per germline, CDR1 MNHNY and CDR2 SVGAGI (reference sequence). This CDR3 is 16 amino acids long. V was pared by 6 bases and J by 2 bases, with 10 bases of the junction left unmatched. The CDR3 loop is CASSGRTGILTDTQYF. The CDR3 DNA reads as TGTGCCAGCAGCGGTCGGACAGGGATACTCACAGATACGCAGTATTTT.

The chain couples TRBV27 to TRBJ1-2; D gene unclear. The CDR3 is 13 residues long. V was clipped by 4 bases and J by 0 bases, with 6 bases between them. Germline V gene data show CDR1 as MNHEY and CDR2 as SMNVEV (reference sequence). The CDR3 loop is CASSWQANYGYTF. The DNA for the CDR3 is TGTGCCAGCAGTTGGCAGGCTAACTATGGCTACACCTTC.

The V and J genes are TRBV5-6 and TRBJ1-5; no clear D. Trimming removed 0 bases at V and 4 bases at J, with 2 bases between. Germline V gives CDR1 SGHDT, CDR2 YYEEEE. There are 12 residues in the CDR3. CDR3 in amino acids: CASSLGNQPQHF. CDR3 in DNA: TGTGCCAGCAGCTTGGGAAATCAGCCCCAGCATTTT.

The rearrangement joins TRBV19 to TRBJ2-7, with a possible D match to TRBD2 (6 bases). The CDR3 sequence is 16 residues long. Deletions cut 4 bases from V and 6 bases from J, with 22 bases between. Germline V gives CDR1 LNHDA, CDR2 SQIVND (reference sequence). CDR3 DNA sequence: TGTGCCAGTAGTACCCCTTCGGAGGGAGAACGGGGCGAGCAGTACTTC. Protein: CASSTPSEGERGEQYF.

The chain is built from TRBV7-2 and TRBJ2-7; 9 bases line up with TRBD1. Germline V lookup: CDR1 SGHTA, CDR2 FQGNSA. CDR3 length: 14 residues. V gave up 5 bases and J gave up 4 bases; unmatched junction bases: 6. The CDR3 DNA reads TGTGCCAGCAGCGTGGGACAGGGTGGTTACGAGCAGTACTTC. The encoded protein is CASSVGQGGYEQYF.

This clone was recorded only once. This chain connects TRBV10-3 to TRBJ2-1; a possible D gene is TRBD1 (5 bases). This CDR3 is built from 18 residues. The V gene lost 0 bases and the J gene lost 0 bases, with 15 bases spanning the gap. CDR1 is ENHRY and CDR2 is SYGVKD in the germline V gene. The chain's CDR3 is CAISESIRAGISYNEQFF. Here the CDR3 DNA reads TGTGCCATCAGTGAGTCGATAAGGGCAGGGATCTCCTACAATGAGCAGTTCTTC.

The V and J genes are TRBV19 and TRBJ1-1, with D possibly being TRBD1 (6 bases). The germline V and J ends were trimmed by 5 bases and 2 bases, with 12 bases remaining between them. This CDR3 has 14 residues. From germline, CDR1 is LNHDA and CDR2 SQIVND (reference sequence). CDR3 loop: CASSLGQRNTEAFF. The CDR3 DNA is TGTGCCAGTAGTTTGGGACAAAGAAACACTGAAGCTTTCTTT. Full variable domain (rest looked up from reference TRBV19 and TRBJ1-1): DGGITQSPKYLFRKEGQNVTLSCEQNLNHDAMYWYRQDPGQGLRLIYYSQIVNDFQKGDIAEGYSVSREKKESFPLTVTSAQKNPTAFYLCASSLGQRNTEAFFGQGTRLTVV.

The table lists this clone with a count of one. The chain employs TRBV29-1 and TRBJ2-5, with a weak D call TRBD2 (7 bases). The length of the CDR3 is 14 residues. Germline loops: CDR1 SQVTM, CDR2 ANQGSEA. V lost 2 bases to trimming and J lost 5 bases, with 15 bases between them. CDR3 nucleotides: TGCAGCGTTGAACTCGCAGGGAGGGGGGAGACCCAGTACTTC. Translated, it gives CSVELAGRGETQYF.

The chain is built from TRBV7-9 and TRBJ2-3; tentatively, D is TRBD1 (5 bases). CDR3 length: 15 amino acids. CDR1 is SEHNR, CDR2 FQNEAQ, per germline (reference sequence). Deletions cut 3 bases from V and 0 bases from J, with 10 bases between. Here the CDR3 reads CASSFSGSSTDTQYF. The CDR3 nucleotides are TGTGCCAGCAGCTTCTCAGGGTCCAGCACAGATACGCAGTATTTT.

The chain has TRBV27 and TRBJ2-3, with a possible D match to TRBD1 (5 bases). The CDR3 loop spans 11 amino acids. Germline CDR1 MNHEY, CDR2 SMNVEV (reference sequence). The V end was cut by 11 bases, the J end by 5 bases, with 11 bases between. The CDR3 DNA reads TGTGCCTCCCAGGGCGGAGATACGCAGTATTTT. It translates to CASQGGDTQYF.

The chain joins TRBV10-1 to TRBJ2-7; 9 nucleotides align to TRBD2. Trimming cost V 7 bases and J 5 bases; bases outside gene matches: 12. The CDR3 extends over 15 amino acids. Germline V gene lookup returns CDR1 WNHNN and CDR2 SYGVQD (reference sequence). The CDR3 nucleotides are TGCGCCAGCACTGGCGGGGGGGGGCGAGACAACGAGCAGTACTTC. Translation: CASTGGGGRDNEQYF.

This sequence joins TRBV21-1 and TRBJ2-1; the table's D gene call, TRBD1, was not cross checked with the DNA. TRBV21-1 is termed a pseudogene. The CDR3 has 17 residues. DNA of the CDR3: TGTGCCAGCAGCAAACCGGGACAGCCAATACCTTGCAATGAGCAGTTCTTC. It translates to CASSKPGQPIPCNEQFF.

The chain employs TRBV6-1 and TRBJ1-2; 9 bases map to TRBD1. Losses at the gene ends were 10 bases for V and 0 bases for J; bases not matched to a gene: 6. Germline V gives CDR1 MNHNS, CDR2 SASEGT. The CDR3 runs 14 residues. The CDR3 DNA sequence: TGTGCCATAACCAGGACAGGGGCTAACTATGGCTACACCTTC. Amino acids: CAITRTGANYGYTF.

The J gene is TRBJ2-3, the V gene TRBV11-2; D is perhaps TRBD2 (5 bases). The V end lost 5 bases, the J end lost 4 bases, and 28 bases lay between the germline ends. Germline V gene data show CDR1 as SGHAT and CDR2 as FQNNGV. CDR3 length: 19 residues. The CDR3 region is CASSPRGRTISLRADTQYF. In nucleotides, the CDR3 is TGTGCCAGCAGCCCCCGTGGGCGGACGATTTCACTGAGGGCAGATACGCAGTATTTT.

The V gene is TRBV28, the J gene TRBJ2-7; D gene uncertain. V was clipped by 5 bases and J by 6 bases, with 17 bases between them. The CDR3 length is 14 residues. Germline CDR1 is MDHEN and CDR2 is SYDVKM. Here the CDR3 DNA reads TGTGCCAGCAGTCCCTGGGATGGACCGGGCGAGCAGTACTTC. It specifies CASSPWDGPGEQYF.

The V gene is TRBV7-9, the J gene TRBJ2-2; no clear D gene. With 8 bases removed from V and 1 base from J, the gap between germline ends came to 11 bases. The CDR3 is 14 amino acids. The V gene's germline CDR1 is SEHNR and CDR2 FQNEAQ (reference sequence). The CDR3 here is CASPIGLNTGELFF. For the CDR3, the DNA is TGTGCCAGCCCAATAGGGCTGAACACCGGGGAGCTGTTTTTT.

The V and J genes are TRBV11-2 and TRBJ2-1; 11 nucleotides match TRBD1. J was trimmed by 8 bases and V by 5 bases; bases with no gene match: 5. The CDR3 loop spans 14 amino acids. From germline, CDR1 is SGHAT and CDR2 FQNNGV. The CDR3 spells CASSHGQGAYEQFF. CDR3 coding DNA: TGTGCCAGCAGCCACGGACAGGGGGCCTATGAGCAGTTCTTC.

The rearrangement joins TRBV6-1 to TRBJ2-7; TRBD2 agrees at 8 bases. The CDR3 loop spans 15 amino acids. Germline V gives CDR1 MNHNS, CDR2 SASEGT. V shed 1 base, J shed 4 bases, and the junction held 6 bases outside the gene matches. CDR3 loop: CASSEVLSGRYEQYF. The CDR3 DNA is TGTGCCAGCAGTGAAGTCCTAAGCGGGAGATACGAGCAGTACTTC.

The rearrangement joins TRBV5-8 to TRBJ1-1; TRBD1 agrees at 8 bases. Germline trimming cut 4 bases from V and 5 bases from J; bases unmatched to any gene: 7. This CDR3 is 14 amino acids long. Germline V gives CDR1 SGHTS, CDR2 YDEGEE. DNA for the CDR3: TGTGCCAGCAGCATAGGACAGGGTAGGACTGAAGCTTTCTTT. It encodes CASSIGQGRTEAFF.